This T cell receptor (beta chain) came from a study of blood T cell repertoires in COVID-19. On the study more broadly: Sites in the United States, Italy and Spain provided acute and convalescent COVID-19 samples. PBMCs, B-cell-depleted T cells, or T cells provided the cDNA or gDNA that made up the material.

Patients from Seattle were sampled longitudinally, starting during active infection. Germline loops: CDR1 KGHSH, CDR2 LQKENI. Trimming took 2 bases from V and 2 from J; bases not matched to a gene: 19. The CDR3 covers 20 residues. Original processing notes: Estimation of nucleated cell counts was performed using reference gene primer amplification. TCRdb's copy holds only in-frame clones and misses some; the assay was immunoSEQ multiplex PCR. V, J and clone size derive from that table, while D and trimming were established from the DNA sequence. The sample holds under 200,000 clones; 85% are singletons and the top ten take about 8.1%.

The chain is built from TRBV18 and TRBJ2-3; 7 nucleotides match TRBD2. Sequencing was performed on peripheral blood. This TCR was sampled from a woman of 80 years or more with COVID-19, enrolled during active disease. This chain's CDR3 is CASSPTGPGVRRETTDTQYF. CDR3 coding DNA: TGTGCCAGCTCACCAACAGGCCCGGGCGTTCGGCGGGAGACCACAGATACGCAGTATTTT.